This T cell receptor (beta chain) was obtained from a study of technical replicates of blood from a few donors (dated by TCRdb to 2015 to 2018). Trimming removed 0 bases from V and 0 bases from J, leaving 6 bases between the germline ends. The CDR1 and CDR2 encoded by the germline V gene are LGHNA and YSLEER. From its cysteine to its phenylalanine, the CDR3 spans 16 amino acids. Just CDR3 DNA is preserved here, 48 bases in frame from base 1. This clone was detected ten times or more. The specificity of this receptor is unknown. Base qualities are missing; no much larger clone stands one base away. The method was the immunoSEQ multiplex PCR assay. TCRdb re-hosts the immuneACCESS table, in-frame sequences only. Its copies lack some clones; in the studies checked, an unresolved V gene accounts for under half of them, and the cause for the rest is not known. This sample has tens of thousands of clones in its table, and 90% to 97% of those were observed once. The ten largest clones take up 0.36% of the sample.

Material for sequencing was T cells isolated from PBMCs. In this chain, TRBV4-3 is recombined with TRBJ2-6; the D gene is possibly TRBD2, with 5 bases matching. The sequence came from a human donor in good health. The DNA sequence reads TGCGCCAGCAGCCAAGATGGGAGCTCTGGGGCCAACGTCCTGACTTTC. It codes for CASSQDGSSGANVLTF.